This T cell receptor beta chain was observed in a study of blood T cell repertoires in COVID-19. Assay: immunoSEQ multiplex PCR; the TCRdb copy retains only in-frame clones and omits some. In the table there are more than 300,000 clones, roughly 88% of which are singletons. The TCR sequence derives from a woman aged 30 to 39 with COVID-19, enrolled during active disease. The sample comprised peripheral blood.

CDR3 nucleotide sequence: TGTGCCAGCAGACAGCAGGGGTACTATGGCTACACCTTC. Encoded protein: CASRQQGYYGYTF. This chain connects TRBV12-3 or TRBV12-4 to TRBJ1-2, with D tentatively TRBD1 (6 bases). Trimming removed 6 bases from V and 3 bases from J, with 11 bases in between. This CDR3 comprises 13 residues.